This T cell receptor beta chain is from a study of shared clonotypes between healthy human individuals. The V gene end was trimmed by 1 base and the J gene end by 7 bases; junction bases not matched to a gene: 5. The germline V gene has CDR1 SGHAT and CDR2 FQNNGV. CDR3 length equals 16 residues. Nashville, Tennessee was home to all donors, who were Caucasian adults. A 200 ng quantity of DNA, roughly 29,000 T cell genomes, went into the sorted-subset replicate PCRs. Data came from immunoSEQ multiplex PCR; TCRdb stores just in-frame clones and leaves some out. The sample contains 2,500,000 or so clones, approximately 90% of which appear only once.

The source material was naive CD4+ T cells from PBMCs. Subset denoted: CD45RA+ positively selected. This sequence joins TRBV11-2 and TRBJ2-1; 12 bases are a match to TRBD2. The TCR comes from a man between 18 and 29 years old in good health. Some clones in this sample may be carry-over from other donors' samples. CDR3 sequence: CASSLGLAGVANEQFF. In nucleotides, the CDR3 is TGTGCCAGCAGCTTAGGACTAGCGGGAGTAGCGAATGAGCAGTTCTTC.